The 12 T cell receptor beta chains presented below share a single source sample, sequenced in a study of control samples from healthy donors and cancer patients. Sequenced by immunoSEQ multiplex PCR; TCRdb stores in-frame clones only, minus some. The data contain roughly 70,000 clones, about 87% of them singletons. Sequencing input: blood. These receptors came from a man over 45 in good health.

The chain has TRBV4-3 and TRBJ1-4; 8 bases map to TRBD1. V lost 4 bases to trimming and J lost 7 bases; unmatched junction nucleotides: 8. Germline lookup yields CDR1 LGHNA and CDR2 YSLEER. The CDR3 spans 15 residues. The CDR3 nucleotides read TGCGCCAGCAGCCGAGAAGCCGGGACAGGTGAAAAACTGTTTTTT. Translation gives CASSREAGTGEKLFF.

The chain joins TRBV5-8 to TRBJ2-7; a possible D gene is TRBD2 (5 bases). Germline-derived CDR1 and CDR2 are SGHTS and YDEGEE. CDR3 length equals 14 residues. The V and J ends lost 1 base and 5 bases respectively, with 13 bases between them. CDR3 sequence reads: CASSLFAGKNEQYF. CDR3 nucleotide sequence: TGTGCCAGCAGCTTGTTTGCGGGTAAAAACGAGCAGTACTTC.

This chain connects TRBV4-1 to TRBJ2-3; the D is unclear. The V gene's germline CDR1 is MGHRA and CDR2 YSYEKL. This CDR3 spans 15 amino acids. The V end lost 1 base, the J end lost 2 bases, and 10 bases lay between the germline ends. CDR3 residues: CASSQGLPYTDTQYF. The CDR3 DNA reads as TGCGCCAGCAGCCAAGGGCTGCCCTACACAGATACGCAGTATTTT.

The chain has TRBV7-8 and TRBJ2-5; a weak D match, TRBD2 (5 bases). V shed 3 bases and J shed 4 bases, with 9 bases lying between them. The CDR3 covers 13 residues. Looked up from germline, CDR1 is SGHVS and CDR2 is FQNEAQ. The CDR3 loop reads CASSLRAGETQYF. The CDR3 DNA is TGTGCCAGCAGCTTGAGGGCTGGAGAGACCCAGTACTTC.

This chain links TRBV2 with TRBJ1-5; a possible D gene is TRBD1 (5 bases). Germline values: CDR1 SNHLY, CDR2 FYNNEI. This CDR3 is built from 13 residues. With 1 base removed from V and 4 bases from J, the gap between germline ends came to 5 bases. CDR3 coding DNA: TGTGCCAGCAGTGAAGGGACAAATCAGCCCCAGCATTTT. As protein: CASSEGTNQPQHF. Full variable domain (missing parts from reference TRBV2 and TRBJ1-5): EPEVTQTPSHQVTQMGQEVILRCVPISNHLYFYWYRQILGQKVEFLVSFYNNEISEKSEIFDDQFSVERPDGSNFTLKIRSTKLEDSAMYFCASSEGTNQPQHFGDGTRLSIL.

In this sample, this clone turned up a few times. This chain connects TRBV6-4 to TRBJ1-5; D remains unclear. The CDR3 covers 13 residues. Germline lookup yields CDR1 MRHNA and CDR2 SNTAGT. Trimming left V 6 bases short and J 6 bases short, with 12 bases between. The CDR3 protein is CASSRTSGQPQHF. In nucleotides, the CDR3 is TGTGCCAGCAGCCGGACGTCGGGTCAGCCCCAGCATTTT.

This clone showed up just once. The rearrangement links TRBV19 to TRBJ2-2, with D unresolved. Trimming cost V 2 bases and J 9 bases, with 10 bases left between them. This CDR3 is built from 13 residues. Per germline, CDR1 LNHDA and CDR2 SQIVND (reference sequence). The CDR3 DNA is TGTGCCAGTAGTATAAATGCGCTCCGGGAGCTGTTTTTT. This encodes CASSINALRELFF.

The V gene is TRBV28, the J gene TRBJ2-7, with TRBD2 matching 12 bases. CDR1 and CDR2 from the germline V gene are MDHEN and SYDVKM. The CDR3 is 14 amino acids. V gave up 6 bases and J gave up 10 bases; unmatched junction bases: 10. CDR3: CASSNLAGGPSQYF. The CDR3 bases are TGTGCCAGCAGCAACCTAGCGGGGGGGCCTTCTCAGTACTTC.

This clone was counted once. The rearrangement uses TRBV6-6 and TRBJ1-1; unclear D gene. V dropped 4 bases and J dropped 1 base, with 10 bases sitting between them. The V gene's germline CDR1 is MNHNY and CDR2 SVGAGI (reference sequence). The CDR3 has 14 amino acids. The CDR3 DNA is TGTGCCAGCAGTTTCACCGCGGGGAACACTGAAGCTTTCTTT. Its protein product is CASSFTAGNTEAFF.

The chain recombines TRBV28 with TRBJ2-1; 9 bases match TRBD2. This CDR3 has 14 amino acids. Per germline, CDR1 MDHEN and CDR2 SYDVKM. The ends lost 3 bases at V and 7 bases at J; junction bases unmatched: 4. The CDR3 loop is CASSLAGGMNEQFF. The CDR3 nucleotides read TGTGCCAGCAGTTTGGCGGGGGGGATGAATGAGCAGTTCTTC.

The rearrangement joins TRBV6-1 to TRBJ2-1, with D possibly TRBD1 on 5 matching bases. The germline V gene has CDR1 MNHNS and CDR2 SASEGT. V lost 3 bases to trimming and J lost 0 bases, with 9 bases between them. This CDR3 is 15 amino acids long. The CDR3 sequence: CASSDRGSSYNEQFF. The CDR3 nucleotides are TGTGCCAGCAGTGATAGGGGCAGCTCCTACAATGAGCAGTTCTTC.

The V gene is TRBV7-2, the J gene TRBJ1-4; D perhaps matches TRBD1 (6 bases). The CDR3 totals 15 residues. V was clipped by 4 bases and J by 1 base, with 10 bases between them. The germline CDR1 and CDR2 sequences are SGHTA and FQGNSA. The CDR3 coding sequence is TGTGCCAGCAGCTCGGAGACAGGAACTAATGAAAAACTGTTTTTT. It yields the protein CASSSETGTNEKLFF.